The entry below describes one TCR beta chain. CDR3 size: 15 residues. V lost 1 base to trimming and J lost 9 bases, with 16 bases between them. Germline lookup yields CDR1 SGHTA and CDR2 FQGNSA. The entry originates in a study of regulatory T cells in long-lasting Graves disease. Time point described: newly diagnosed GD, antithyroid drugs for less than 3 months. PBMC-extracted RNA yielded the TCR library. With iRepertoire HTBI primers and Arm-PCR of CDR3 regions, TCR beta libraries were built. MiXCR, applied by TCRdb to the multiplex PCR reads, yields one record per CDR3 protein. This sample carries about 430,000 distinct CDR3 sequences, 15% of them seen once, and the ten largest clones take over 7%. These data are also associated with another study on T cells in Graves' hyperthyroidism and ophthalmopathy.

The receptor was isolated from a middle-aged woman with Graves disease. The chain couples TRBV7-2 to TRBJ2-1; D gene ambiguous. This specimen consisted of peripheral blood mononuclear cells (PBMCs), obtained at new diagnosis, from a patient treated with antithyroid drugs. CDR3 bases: TGTGCCAGCAGCTTAGGCGGAGATAGGTTGGGTGAGCAGTTCTTC. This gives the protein CASSLGGDRLGEQFF.